These T cell receptor beta chains were read from a single sample in a study of blood T cell repertoires in COVID-19. Clones were read by immunoSEQ multiplex PCR, and TCRdb kept only the in-frame ones, dropping some. The table records 390,000 or so clones, more than 75% of them present only once. The sequenced material came from peripheral blood. The receptors were sampled from a woman aged 25 to 45 with COVID-19, enrolled during active disease. CDR3s include the opening cysteine and the closing phenylalanine or tryptophan. The D gene is left open where the match is weak.

DNA	CDR3	D	V	J
TGTGCCAGCAGCTTGAGCGCCACCCCCTACAATGAGCAGTTCTTC	CASSLSATPYNEQFF	-	TRBV5-5	TRBJ2-1
TGTGCCAGCAGCCCGACAGGGGGCGGGAGCTCCTACAATGAGCAGTTCTTC	CASSPTGGGSSYNEQFF	TRBD1	TRBV7-3	TRBJ2-1
TGCAGCGTTGAAGATCCCCGACAGGGGGCTCTTGGGGCCCAGTACTTC	CSVEDPRQGALGAQYF	TRBD1	TRBV29-1	TRBJ2-5
TGTGCCAGCAGTTTAGGGCCCTACAAGGGGCCCAATGAAAAACTGTTTTTT	CASSLGPYKGPNEKLFF	-	TRBV28	TRBJ1-4
TGCGCCAGCAGCTTGTCAGGGTCGGGCGGCTACACCTTC	CASSLSGSGGYTF	-	TRBV5-1	TRBJ1-2
TGTGCCAGCAGCGTAGCGGGACAGGGGGCGACAGATACGCAGTATTTT	CASSVAGQGATDTQYF	TRBD1	TRBV9	TRBJ2-3
TGTGCCAGCAGTGAATCGAACAGGGGGAACACTGAAGCTTTCTTT	CASSESNRGNTEAFF	TRBD1	TRBV25-1	TRBJ1-1
TGTGCCAGCAGCCCCTGGACTAGCGGGAAGACAGATACGCAGTATTTT	CASSPWTSGKTDTQYF	TRBD2	TRBV7-2	TRBJ2-3
TGCGCCACCTCCGCTAGCGGGAGCTCCTACGAGCAGTACTTC	CATSASGSSYEQYF	TRBD2	TRBV10-2	TRBJ2-7
TGCGCCAGCAGCCAAGGGGCAGGAGGGCCGGGGTACGAGCAGTACTTC	CASSQGAGGPGYEQYF	-	TRBV4-3	TRBJ2-7
TGTGCCTGGAATACGGGACAGGGGGCAGGCCAGCCCCAGCATTTT	CAWNTGQGAGQPQHF	TRBD1	TRBV30	TRBJ1-5
TGTGCCAGCAGGACAGGGACGGGCTACACCTTC	CASRTGTGYTF	TRBD1	TRBV6-5	TRBJ1-2
TGTGCCAGTAGGAGCGGGAGCTTTGTCGGGGAGCTGTTTTTT	CASRSGSFVGELFF	TRBD2	TRBV19	TRBJ2-2
TGCAGTGCTAGTTTTCGACACGGGACTCAAAGCTCCTACGAGCAGTACTTC	CSASFRHGTQSSYEQYF	-	TRBV20-1	TRBJ2-7
TGCAGTGCTAGTCTACCTTCCGGCTCCTACAATGAGCAGTTCTTC	CSASLPSGSYNEQFF	-	TRBV20-1	TRBJ2-1
TGTGCCACCAGTGAGTTACAGGGTGGCACCGGGGAGCTGTTTTTT	CATSELQGGTGELFF	-	TRBV24-1	TRBJ2-2
TGCAGTGCTAGTTCAATAGGGCTAGCGGGAGAATCCGGGGAGCTGTTTTTT	CSASSIGLAGESGELFF	TRBD2	TRBV20-1	TRBJ2-2
TGTGCCAGCAGTTTCGGGAGGGCCTACGAGCAGTACTTC	CASSFGRAYEQYF	TRBD2	TRBV12-3/TRBV12-4	TRBJ2-7
TGTGCCAGCAGCCACGACAGGGCCGCTTCGGTAGGGCAGTACTTC	CASSHDRAASVGQYF	TRBD1	TRBV3-1/TRBV3-2	TRBJ2-7
TGTGCCAGCAGCTTAGTAGGCGGAGTAAATTCACCCCTCCACTTT	CASSLVGGVNSPLHF	-	TRBV7-9	TRBJ1-6
TGTGCCAGTCAGGACTCTCGAAGCTCCTATAATTCACCCCTCCACTTT	CASQDSRSSYNSPLHF	-	TRBV5-5	TRBJ1-6
TGTGCCAGCAGCCCTCTAGCGGACTATAGCACAGATACGCAGTATTTT	CASSPLADYSTDTQYF	TRBD2	TRBV14	TRBJ2-3
TGTGCCAGCAGGCCGGGACTAGCGGGATCCTACGAGCAGTACTTC	CASRPGLAGSYEQYF	TRBD2	TRBV2	TRBJ2-7